This T cell receptor (beta chain) was captured in a study of T cell responses to AZD1222 COVID-19 vaccine (dated by TCRdb to the early 2020s). Notes on the research overall: AZD1222 recipients whose second dose came at about 4 weeks and those whose second dose came at about 12 weeks were combined into one group, since spike-specific TCR depth and breadth did not differ between the two schedules. A total of 230 to 250 trial participants underwent TCR sequencing, of whom 200 to 220 received two doses of AZD1222 and 26 received two doses of the MenACWY control vaccine. Enrollment into the trials was organized by age into subgroups of 18-55, 56-69 and 70-plus years, and those subgroups contained about 160, 30 and 59 TCR-sequenced participants, respectively. The study at large found these results: Conclusions about previously exposed vaccinees are limited because only six or seven AZD1222 recipients were SARS-CoV-2 seropositive at baseline. The vaccine-associated CD4 TCRs covered the entire spike protein, and the dominant responses fell in regions 160-218 and 743-854. Participants were mostly white British, with more females than males. The authors suggested clonal diversity may have been underestimated. After two AZD1222 doses, both the breadth and the depth of spike-specific TCRs were significantly higher than at day 0 and than in MenACWY recipients. Reportedly, almost half of the unique spike-specific TCRs recognized epitopes lying outside the regions that are mutated in the B.1.351 and B.1.1.7 variants. Because no day 14 peak-response samples were available, repertoires were characterized only after the peak T cell response. In the small 56-69-year group, the increase in depth fell short of significance, most likely because of low power.

The CDR3 regions of human TCRbeta chains were analyzed by immunosequencing. The authors' pipeline ran thus. Repertoire TCRs were checked for matches against a reference library of SARS-CoV-2-specific TCRs that had been generated using the MIRA antigen-specificity platform. Breadth was defined as the fraction of unique TCRs that were SARS-CoV-2-associated, and depth was defined as the fraction of total T cells that were SARS-CoV-2-associated. Using the MIRA data, each spike-specific TCR was mapped to the spike region that the TCR reacts to and placed in a CD4 or CD8 class. Log10-transformed breadth and depth values were compared by one-way ANOVA with Sidak's multiple comparisons tests. TCRdb retrieved this table from immuneACCESS and kept in-frame rearrangements only. Not all clones are present; in checked studies, unresolved V genes account for under half, and no reason is known for the remainder. V and J calls and clone size are copied from that table; D and trimming were computed from the DNA. The sample yields 90,000 to 120,000 clones; 85% to 95% were counted once. In total, the top ten clones hold 5% of the sample.

What this sample's time point label stands for: baseline before first vaccination. The vaccinee samples were drawn from two UK trials, COV001 and COV002, one of which was a single-blind randomized controlled phase 2/3 trial testing AZD1222 (ChAdOx1 nCoV-19) in healthy adults. Trial participant PBMC samples were collected at day 0 and day 28 after the second dose for TCRbeta chain sequencing. A word on this clone: There is no known antigen for this receptor. It has no much larger one-base neighbor in the sample; base qualities were not kept.

The cysteine opens and the phenylalanine closes a CDR3 of 12 amino acids. The kept DNA is CDR3 alone, 36 bases in frame from the first base. Trimming costs V 8 bases and J 5 bases, and their ends lie 10 bases apart. The TCR originated in an adult in good health. The specimen was peripheral blood, collected on day 0 of AZD1222 vaccination. The rearranged chain carries TRBV12-3 or TRBV12-4 and TRBJ2-1, with no reliable assignment of the D segment. This receptor carries the CDR3 CASCPENNEQFF. The DNA reads as follows: TGTGCCAGCTGCCCGGAGAACAATGAGCAGTTCTTC.